These T cell receptor beta chains were read from a single sample in a study of T cell changes during pregnancy in multiple sclerosis. The method was immunoSEQ multiplex PCR; TCRdb's version includes in-frame clones alone and lacks a portion of them. The sample includes around 50,000 clones, 75% to 95% of them seen just once. Material: peripheral blood, obtained after pregnancy. These receptor sequences come from a female donor in good health, enrolled as a control in a pregnancy study. CDR3s include the opening cysteine and the closing phenylalanine or tryptophan. A D gene is named only where the DNA matches it firmly. Some rows have no size entry. The others give once, few or many, or a class for an expanded clone.

CDR3aa,CDR3nt,abundance,d_gene,j_gene,v_gene
CATSRDTGDGNTIYF,TGTGCCACCAGCAGAGATACAGGGGATGGAAACACCATATATTTT,NA,TRBD1,TRBJ1-3,TRBV15
CASSPLPGQGINYGYTF,TGTGCCAGCAGCCCCCTGCCGGGACAGGGAATAAACTATGGCTACACCTTC,NA,TRBD1,TRBJ1-2,TRBV5-6
CASGGATNEKLFF,TGTGCCAGCGGAGGGGCGACTAATGAAAAACTGTTTTTT,NA,NA,TRBJ1-4,TRBV28
CASSVATGSYNEQFF,TGTGCCAGCAGCGTAGCTACGGGATCGTACAATGAGCAGTTCTTC,once,NA,TRBJ2-1,TRBV9
CASSFLGGPETQYF,TGTGCCAGCAGCTTCCTGGGGGGGCCAGAGACCCAGTACTTC,NA,NA,TRBJ2-5,TRBV11-2
CASSPSRQGNTEAFF,TGTGCCAGCAGCCCATCCCGACAGGGGAACACTGAAGCTTTCTTT,NA,TRBD1,TRBJ1-1,TRBV9
CASSDLSGSVDNEQFF,TGTGCCAGCAGTGACCTTAGCGGGAGTGTCGACAATGAGCAGTTCTTC,NA,TRBD2,TRBJ2-1,TRBV6-1
CASSAGALLYGYTF,TGTGCCAGCAGTGCAGGGGCTCTACTATATGGCTACACCTTC,NA,NA,TRBJ1-2,TRBV2
CASSALAGGEDTEAFF,TGTGCCAGCAGTGCGCTTGCAGGGGGCGAAGACACTGAAGCTTTCTTT,NA,TRBD1,TRBJ1-1,TRBV27
CASSFRRDQPQHF,TGTGCCAGCAGTTTTAGGAGGGATCAGCCCCAGCATTTT,NA,NA,TRBJ1-5,TRBV27
CASSLTGAFYNEQFF,TGTGCCAGCAGCTTAACAGGGGCGTTTTACAATGAGCAGTTCTTC,NA,TRBD1,TRBJ2-1,TRBV7-8
CASSSYRGQNTEAFF,TGTGCCAGCAGCTCATACAGGGGACAGAACACTGAAGCTTTCTTT,NA,TRBD1,TRBJ1-1,TRBV28
CASSDRDGQPQHF,TGTGCCAGCAGTGACAGGGATGGTCAGCCCCAGCATTTT,NA,NA,TRBJ1-5,TRBV25-1
CASSSTGSVEEQYF,TGTGCCAGCAGCTCGACAGGGTCCGTCGAGGAGCAGTACTTC,NA,TRBD1,TRBJ2-7,TRBV7-9
CASSLVYNYNEQFF,TGTGCCAGCAGCTTAGTATACAACTACAATGAGCAGTTCTTC,NA,NA,TRBJ2-1,TRBV7-8
CASSPTQGWDTEAFF,TGTGCCAGCAGTCCCACACAGGGTTGGGACACTGAAGCTTTCTTT,NA,NA,TRBJ1-1,TRBV7-9
CASSLAGAYSYGYTF,TGTGCCAGCAGCTTAGCTGGGGCGTATAGCTATGGCTACACCTTC,few,NA,TRBJ1-2,TRBV7-2
CASSQEQREGSDEQFF,TGCGCCAGCAGCCAAGAACAGCGGGAGGGCTCGGATGAGCAGTTCTTC,NA,TRBD2,TRBJ2-1,TRBV4-1
CASNVVERDYGYTF,TGTGCCAGCAATGTTGTAGAGAGGGACTATGGCTACACCTTC,NA,NA,TRBJ1-2,TRBV2
CASSREPSDEKLFF,TGTGCCAGCAGCCGTGAGCCCTCGGATGAAAAACTGTTTTTT,NA,NA,TRBJ1-4,TRBV6-5
CASSLAGTGSYEQYF,TGCGCCAGCAGCTTGGCCGGGACAGGGTCCTACGAGCAGTACTTC,NA,TRBD1,TRBJ2-7,TRBV5-1
CASSYADRGSYGYTF,TGTGCCAGCAGTTACGCAGACAGGGGCTCCTATGGCTACACCTTC,NA,TRBD1,TRBJ1-2,TRBV6-5
CAWSVPGTGRSPLHF,TGTGCCTGGAGTGTACCGGGGACAGGGCGCTCACCCCTCCACTTT,NA,TRBD1,TRBJ1-6,TRBV30
CATRTSGGGTQYF,TGTGCCACCCGGACTAGCGGGGGGGGTACGCAGTATTTT,NA,TRBD2,TRBJ2-3,TRBV27
CASSPGGRNTEAFF,TGCGCCAGCAGCCCGGGGGGCCGGAACACTGAAGCTTTCTTT,once,NA,TRBJ1-1,TRBV5-1
CASSVSGDSYEQYF,TGTGCCAGCAGCGTTTCCGGGGACTCCTACGAGCAGTACTTC,NA,NA,TRBJ2-7,TRBV7-2
CASSYSIAGWEQYF,TGTGCCAGCAGTTACTCGATTGCAGGCTGGGAGCAGTACTTC,NA,NA,TRBJ2-7,TRBV6-5
CAWSPNFLSYNEQFF,TGTGCCTGGAGTCCGAACTTCTTATCCTACAATGAGCAGTTCTTC,once,NA,TRBJ2-1,TRBV30
CATSREGGQGYEQYF,TGTGCCACCAGCAGAGAGGGGGGGCAAGGTTACGAGCAGTACTTC,NA,NA,TRBJ2-7,TRBV15
CASSPGQFYEQYF,TGCGCCAGCAGCCCGGGACAGTTCTACGAGCAGTACTTC,NA,TRBD1,TRBJ2-7,TRBV5-1
CASTPERDRESEKLFF,TGTGCCAGTACCCCGGAACGAGACAGGGAGAGTGAAAAACTGTTTTTT,NA,TRBD1,TRBJ1-4,TRBV19
CASSVTSGGHGEQFF,TGCGCCAGCAGCGTCACTAGCGGGGGGCATGGTGAGCAGTTCTTC,NA,TRBD2,TRBJ2-1,TRBV5-1
CSVGEKYNSPLHF,TGCAGCGTTGGCGAGAAGTATAATTCACCCCTCCACTTT,NA,NA,TRBJ1-6,TRBV29-1
CASSPFRTTYGYTF,TGTGCCAGCAGCCCATTCAGAACGACTTATGGCTACACCTTC,few,NA,TRBJ1-2,TRBV14
CASRADGVYQPQHF,TGCGCCAGCAGAGCGGACGGCGTGTATCAGCCCCAGCATTTT,once,NA,TRBJ1-5,TRBV5-1
CASSLDSRPNSPLHF,TGTGCCAGCAGCTTAGACAGCAGGCCTAATTCACCCCTCCACTTT,once,NA,TRBJ1-6,TRBV11-3
CASSLYRTETF,TGTGCCAGCAGTTTGTACAGGACAGAAACCTTC,NA,NA,TRBJ1-2,TRBV28
CASSDSSQGNGYTF,TGTGCCAGCAGTGACTCGAGCCAGGGGAATGGCTACACCTTC,NA,NA,TRBJ1-2,TRBV6-4
CASSQGQGIKTQYF,TGCGCCAGCAGCCAGGGACAGGGAATAAAGACCCAGTACTTC,NA,TRBD1,TRBJ2-5,TRBV5-1
CASRTGSGSYGYTF,TGTGCCAGCAGAACCGGGTCGGGATCCTATGGCTACACCTTC,NA,NA,TRBJ1-2,TRBV28
CASSGEGTGGIHF,TGTGCCAGCAGTGGCGAAGGGACAGGAGGTATCCACTTT,few,TRBD1,TRBJ1-6,TRBV6-6
CASSPGQFRPETQYF,TGTGCCAGCAGCCCTGGACAGTTTCGGCCGGAGACCCAGTACTTC,once,NA,TRBJ2-5,TRBV7-9
CASSFPGNTEAFF,TGTGCCAGCAGCTTTCCAGGGAACACTGAAGCTTTCTTT,NA,NA,TRBJ1-1,TRBV7-9
CASKGGANYGYTF,TGTGCCAGCAAGGGGGGGGCCAACTATGGCTACACCTTC,NA,NA,TRBJ1-2,TRBV28
CASSPLAGGPGANVLTF,TGTGCCAGCAGCCCACTAGCGGGAGGGCCTGGGGCCAACGTCCTGACTTTC,NA,TRBD2,TRBJ2-6,TRBV7-9
CASGDRGNYGYTF,TGTGCCAGCGGAGACAGGGGAAACTATGGCTACACCTTC,few,TRBD1,TRBJ1-2,TRBV27
CAWSVRDSSFF,TGTGCCTGGAGTGTTCGGGACAGTTCGTTCTTC,NA,TRBD1,TRBJ2-1,TRBV30
CASSVNRANTGELFF,TGTGCCAGCAGCGTAAACAGGGCTAACACCGGGGAGCTGTTTTTT,NA,NA,TRBJ2-2,TRBV9
CASKLAGGATGELFF,TGCGCCAGCAAACTGGCGGGGGGTGCTACCGGGGAGCTGTTTTTT,NA,TRBD2,TRBJ2-2,TRBV5-1
CASSLQGMNTEAFF,TGTGCCAGCAGTCTCCAGGGGATGAACACTGAAGCTTTCTTT,once,NA,TRBJ1-1,TRBV28
CASSQARGGDLNYGYTF,TGCGCCAGCAGCCAAGCCCGCGGCGGAGACCTTAACTATGGCTACACCTTC,NA,NA,TRBJ1-2,TRBV4-3
CASSLVGTGVTDTQYF,TGTGCCAGCAGCTTAGTCGGGACAGGGGTTACAGATACGCAGTATTTT,NA,TRBD1,TRBJ2-3,TRBV7-6
CASSQTWDSSYEQYF,TGCGCCAGCAGCCAAACCTGGGACTCCTCCTACGAGCAGTACTTC,NA,NA,TRBJ2-7,TRBV4-3
CASSDLAGGNEQFF,TGTGCCAGCAGTGACCTAGCGGGGGGCAATGAGCAGTTCTTC,NA,TRBD2,TRBJ2-1,TRBV6-4